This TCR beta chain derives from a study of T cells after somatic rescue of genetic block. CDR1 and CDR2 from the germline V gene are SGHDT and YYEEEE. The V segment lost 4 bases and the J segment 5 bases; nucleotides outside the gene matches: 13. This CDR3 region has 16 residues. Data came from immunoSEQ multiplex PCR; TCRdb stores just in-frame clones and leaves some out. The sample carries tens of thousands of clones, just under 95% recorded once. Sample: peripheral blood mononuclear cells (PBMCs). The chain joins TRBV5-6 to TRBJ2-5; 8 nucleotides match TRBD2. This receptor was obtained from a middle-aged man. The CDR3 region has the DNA TGTGCCAGCAGCCCCCAAAGCGGGAGTTATGATGAGACCCAGTACTTC. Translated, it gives CASSPQSGSYDETQYF. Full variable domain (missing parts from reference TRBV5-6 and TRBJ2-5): DAGVTQSPTHLIKTRGQQVTLRCSPKSGHDTVSWYQQALGQGPQFIFQYYEEEERQRGNFPDRFSGHQFPNYSSELNVNALLLGDSALYLCASSPQSGSYDETQYFGPGTRLLVL.